This T cell receptor (beta chain) came from a study of cytomegalovirus exposure and HLA in healthy donors. The V segment lost 3 bases and the J segment 3 bases; nucleotides outside the gene matches: 6. The CDR3 contains 17 residues. CDR1 SGHNT and CDR2 YYREEE come from the germline V gene (reference sequence). Separation from the approximately 710-subject first cohort characterized the roughly 120-subject validation cohort, to which the donors belonged. Overall study findings and caveats: Using the classifier, cytomegalovirus status was reportedly diagnosed with high specificity and sensitivity. It was confirmed in vitro that a few of the CMV-associated chains were specific for CMV antigens. Most observed TCR sequences were rare, whereas some public TCRs were detected in many donors.

The repertoire was sequenced with immunoSEQ multiplex PCR; TCRdb's copy has only in-frame clones and lacks some. The data contain about 76,000 clones, 94% of them seen just once; the ten biggest clones take up 1.5% to 1.8%. In regard to this clone: What it recognizes is unknown.

The sequence was collected from a man younger than 35 in good health and CMV-seropositive. The V gene is TRBV5-4, the J gene TRBJ2-2, with 12 bases fitting TRBD2. Sequenced material: PBMCs. The CDR3 DNA is TGTGCCAGCAGCTCGCCGACTAGCGGGAGAGACACCGGGGAGCTGTTTTTT. This codes for CASSSPTSGRDTGELFF.